The entry below describes one TCR beta chain. The CDR3 is made up of 15 amino acids. Germline loops: CDR1 SGHVS, CDR2 FNYEAQ. The V end lost 6 bases, the J end lost 5 bases, and 19 bases lay between the germline ends. This record belongs to a study of response to subunit inactivated influenza vaccine. Via MiXCR, TCRdb re-called the RT-PCR reads, giving one row per CDR3 protein. The sample consists of more than 400,000 distinct CDR3 sequences, approximately 11% of them appearing once. The source material was PBMCs from blood, sampled 45 days after vaccination. This receptor was obtained from a man in his forties or fifties who received an inactivated influenza vaccine. The rearrangement uses TRBV7-6 and TRBJ1-1; the D gene is possibly TRBD1 (5 bases). CDR3 sequence (DNA): TGTGCCAGCAGTCTAGAGAGCTGGGGCGGAACTGAAGCTTTCTTT. It codes for CASSLESWGGTEAFF.